The 10 T cell receptor beta chains in this list originate from one sample, sequenced in a study of T cells in Graves' hyperthyroidism and ophthalmopathy. RNA transcripts yielded amplified TCR beta CDR3 regions. The TCR CDR3 first-round RT-PCR relied on the HTBI primer set. TCRdb ran MiXCR on the multiplex PCR reads and lists one entry per CDR3 protein. The table includes approximately 400,000 distinct CDR3 sequences, roughly 20% detected once. The sample comprised blood. These receptors were collected from a man aged 18 to 30 with Graves' ophthalmopathy.

The rearrangement uses TRBV20-1 and TRBJ2-7; D is unresolved. Trimming cost V 6 bases and J 0 bases, with 15 bases left between them. This CDR3 comprises 14 residues. The germline CDR1 and CDR2 sequences are DFQATT and SNEGSKA (reference sequence). The CDR3 loop is CSARPGLSSYEQYF. CDR3 in DNA: TGCAGTGCGCGGCCGGGCCTCAGCTCCTACGAGCAGTACTTC.

This clonotype came up many times. This rearrangement joins TRBV2 to TRBJ1-2; unclear D gene. This CDR3 has 13 residues. Germline CDR1 is SNHLY and CDR2 is FYNNEI. Trimming pared 6 bases from V and 2 bases from J, leaving 10 bases between. The CDR3 nucleotides read TGTGCCAGCAGGAGGACCGACAACTATGGCTACACCTTC. Translation: CASRRTDNYGYTF. The full variable domain, in which reference TRBV2 and TRBJ1-2 provide the parts outside the CDR3, is EPEVTQTPSHQVTQMGQEVILRCVPISNHLYFYWYRQILGQKVEFLVSFYNNEISEKSEIFDDQFSVERPDGSNFTLKIRSTKLEDSAMYFCASRRTDNYGYTFGSGTRLTVV.

In this sample, this clonotype turned up many times. This chain uses TRBV10-3 with TRBJ1-1, with 8 bases fitting TRBD1. This CDR3 contains 16 residues. Germline V CDR1 and CDR2: ENHRY, SYGVKD. V was clipped by 2 bases and J by 0 bases; unmatched bases: 5. The CDR3 protein is CAISESRGLLNTEAFF. The CDR3 DNA follows: TGTGCCATCAGTGAGAGCAGGGGGCTCTTGAACACTGAAGCTTTCTTT.

Worth noting for this clonotype: A junction boundary mismatches the germline segment, possibly from a read error. This chain uses TRBV3-1 with TRBJ1-4, with a possible D match to TRBD1 (5 bases). CDR1 and CDR2 from the germline V gene are LGHDT and YNNKEL (reference sequence). The CDR3 spans 12 residues. The CDR3: CATRGRVEKPFF. For the CDR3, the DNA is TGTGCCACCCGGGGCAGAGTTGAAAAACCGTTTTTT.

The table lists this clonotype with a few counts. The rearrangement joins TRBV5-5 to TRBJ1-5, with 8 positions matching TRBD1. Germline V gives CDR1 SGHKS, CDR2 YYEKEE (reference sequence). Unmatched junction bases numbered 11, after V lost 3 bases and J lost 0 bases. The CDR3 loop spans 18 amino acids. This chain's CDR3 is CASSSGQGFPYSNQPQHF. The DNA of the CDR3 is TGTGCCAGCAGCTCCGGACAGGGTTTCCCCTATAGCAATCAGCCCCAGCATTTT. Filled out from reference TRBV5-5 and TRBJ1-5, the complete variable domain reads DAGVTQSPTHLIKTRGQQVTLRCSPISGHKSVSWYQQVLGQGPQFIFQYYEKEERGRGNFPDRFSARQFPNYSSELNVNALLLGDSALYLCASSSGQGFPYSNQPQHFGDGTRLSIL.

This clonotype was seen repeatedly, ten times or more. The V gene is TRBV20-1, the J gene TRBJ2-3, with D perhaps TRBD1 or TRBD2 (6 bases each). The CDR3 contains 14 residues. The germline V gene encodes CDR1 DFQATT and CDR2 SNEGSKA (reference sequence). Trimming stripped 4 bases from V and 2 bases from J, with 13 bases between. The CDR3 sequence is CSAKGRDNTDTQYF. As DNA, the CDR3 is TGCAGTGCTAAAGGGCGGGACAACACAGATACGCAGTATTTT.

This clonotype was picked up many times. The chain employs TRBV12-3 or TRBV12-4 and TRBJ1-1; possibly TRBD1 for D (6 bases). With 7 bases removed from V and 0 bases from J, the gap between germline ends came to 18 bases. The CDR3 runs to 16 residues. The CDR3 DNA is TGTGCCAGCAACCCCGGGACACGGCGTTTGAACACTGAAGCTTTCTTT. It codes for CASNPGTRRLNTEAFF.

Many counts were recorded for this clonotype. The chain employs TRBV2 and TRBJ1-5; D is ambiguous. The V gene lost 5 bases and the J gene lost 4 bases, with 15 bases spanning the gap. Germline CDR1 is SNHLY and CDR2 is FYNNEI. CDR3 length: 15 amino acids. CDR3 region: CASSPPGPPNQPQHF. The CDR3 nucleotides are TGTGCCAGCAGTCCCCCTGGGCCTCCTAATCAGCCCCAGCATTTT.

To note about this clonotype: This could be a read error, since a much larger clone is one nucleotide away. The chain employs TRBV7-9 and TRBJ1-1; D is possibly TRBD1 (5 bases). The CDR3 runs to 14 residues. V was cut by 5 bases and J by 4 bases, with 14 bases left in between. CDR1 is SEHNR and CDR2 is FQNEAQ in the germline V gene (reference sequence). This CDR3 is CASSPPGRGTEAFF. Written as DNA, the CDR3 is TGTGCCAGCAGCCCCCCGGGGAGGGGCACTGAAGCTTTCTTT.

This clonotype showed up just a few times. V is TRBV6-5 and J is TRBJ1-5; D remains ambiguous. Trimming pared 3 bases from V and 0 bases from J, leaving 9 bases between. Germline CDR1 MNHEY, CDR2 SVGAGI. The CDR3 totals 15 residues. CDR3 in DNA: TGTGCCAGCAGTTATGGTATGGCTAGCAATCAGCCCCAGCATTTT. As protein: CASSYGMASNQPQHF.